These 5 T cell receptor beta chains were all obtained from the same sample, sequenced in a study of T cell responses to AZD1222 COVID-19 vaccine. Data came from immunoSEQ multiplex PCR; TCRdb stores just in-frame clones and leaves some out. The sample includes some 170,000 clones, 88% of them seen just once. The input for sequencing was peripheral blood, taken 28 days after the second AZD1222 dose. These receptors all come from an adult who received the AZD1222 COVID-19 vaccine.

The J gene is TRBJ1-2, the V gene TRBV12-3 or TRBV12-4, with D possibly TRBD1 on 5 matching bases. The V end was cut by 6 bases, the J end by 1 base, with 9 bases between. This CDR3 is 13 amino acids long. CDR3 protein: CASRPGLNYGYTF. The CDR3 DNA follows: TGTGCCAGCAGACCGGGACTTAACTATGGCTACACCTTC.

This chain links TRBV2 with TRBJ2-2, with D perhaps TRBD1 (5 bases). CDR1 and CDR2 from the germline V gene are SNHLY and FYNNEI. The V and J ends lost 8 bases and 8 bases respectively, with 15 bases between them. The CDR3 is 13 residues long. CDR3 region: CASGQGSLGELFF. The CDR3, as DNA: TGTGCCAGCGGCCAGGGAAGTTTGGGGGAGCTGTTTTTT.

The J gene is TRBJ1-6, the V gene TRBV6-5, with D hard to call. The germline gives CDR1 MNHEY, CDR2 SVGAGI. CDR3 size: 14 residues. V dropped 7 bases and J dropped 0 bases, with 7 bases sitting between them. The CDR3, as DNA: TGTGCCAGCAACCCAAGCTCCTATAATTCACCCCTCCACTTT. This sequence encodes CASNPSSYNSPLHF.

The chain uses TRBV27 and TRBJ2-7; D unclear. The CDR3 is 14 amino acids. Trimming cost V 6 bases and J 5 bases, with 17 bases left between them. Germline CDR1 and CDR2: MNHEY and SMNVEV (reference sequence). The CDR3 here is CASSSRLYKDEQYF. In nucleotides, the CDR3 is TGTGCCAGCAGCTCCCGTCTTTACAAGGACGAGCAGTACTTC.

This clone appeared a few times. The chain is built from TRBV27 and TRBJ1-5; D gene ambiguous. Germline CDR1 and CDR2: MNHEY and SMNVEV (reference sequence). V was clipped by 5 bases and J by 5 bases, with 19 bases between them. The CDR3 has 16 residues. The CDR3 sequence is CASSPISFIGDQPQHF. The CDR3 nucleotides are TGTGCCAGCAGTCCCATTTCCTTCATCGGCGATCAGCCCCAGCATTTT.